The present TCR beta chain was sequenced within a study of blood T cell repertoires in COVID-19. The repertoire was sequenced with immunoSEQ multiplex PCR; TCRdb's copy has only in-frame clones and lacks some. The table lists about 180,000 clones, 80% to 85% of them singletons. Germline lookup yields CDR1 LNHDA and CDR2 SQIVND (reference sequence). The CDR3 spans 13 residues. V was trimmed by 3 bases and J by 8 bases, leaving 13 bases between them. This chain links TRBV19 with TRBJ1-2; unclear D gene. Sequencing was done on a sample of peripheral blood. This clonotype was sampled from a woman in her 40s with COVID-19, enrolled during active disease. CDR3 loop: CASSIFEGWGYTF. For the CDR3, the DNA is TGTGCCAGTAGTATCTTCGAGGGTTGGGGCTACACCTTC.